This T cell receptor (beta chain) was sequenced in a study of Graves' ophthalmopathy and Graves' hyperthyroidism. Transcripts of RNA were the source for amplifying TCR beta CDR3 regions. HTBI primers were used in a first-round RT-PCR, which preceded a second-round multiplex PCR. Each CDR3 protein gets one entry after TCRdb re-called the multiplex PCR reads with MiXCR. The table includes about 370,000 distinct CDR3 sequences, about 15% detected once. The sample holds many counts of this clonotype. The CDR3 runs 17 residues. V lost 0 bases and J lost 5, with 19 bases in between. In germline, CDR1 is MNHEY, CDR2 SMNVEV (reference sequence).

Sequencing was performed on peripheral blood. The TCR sequence derives from an adult woman with stable Graves' hyperthyroidism. V gene TRBV27 combines with J gene TRBJ2-5, with D tentatively TRBD1 (6 bases). CDR3 DNA sequence: TGTGCCAGCAGTTTATCGAGGGGGACGCTGCTTTTGGAGACCCAGTACTTC. It codes for CASSLSRGTLLLETQYF.